Below are 23 T cell receptor beta chains sequenced from a single sample in a study of CD8 T cells in ankylosing spondylitis. TCRdb reanalysed the 5' RACE reads using MiXCR and keeps one entry per CDR3 protein. Of about 300,000 distinct CDR3 sequences listed, around a tenth are singletons. Sequencing was performed on blood, either unsorted or a sorted T cell fraction (not recorded which). All receptors derive from a female donor with ankylosing spondylitis or in good health (not recorded which).

This chain links TRBV20-1 with TRBJ2-2, with TRBD2 as a possible D gene (5 bases). Germline CDR1 reads DFQATT; CDR2 reads SNEGSKA (reference sequence). Deletions cut 6 bases from V and 8 bases from J, with 16 bases between. The CDR3 extends over 13 amino acids. The CDR3 here is CSALDSTGGELFF. The CDR3 DNA sequence: TGCAGTGCGCTGGACTCCACGGGGGGGGAGCTGTTTTTT.

At least ten counts were recorded for this clonotype. This chain connects TRBV21-1 to TRBJ2-2; TRBD1, the table's D call, lacks a check against the DNA. TRBV21-1 corresponds to a pseudogene. This CDR3 is 15 amino acids long. Here the CDR3 reads CASRFTRGRHGELFF. The CDR3 region has the DNA TGTGCCAGCAGATTTACCAGGGGAAGGCACGGGGAGCTGTTTTTT.

The chain joins TRBV7-9 to TRBJ1-1; no reliable D call. The CDR3 has 15 residues. Trimming took off 1 base at V and 0 bases at J, with 9 bases between the two ends. The germline gives CDR1 SEHNR, CDR2 FQNEAQ (reference sequence). For the CDR3, the DNA is TGTGCCAGCAGCTTAGTGAGACTACTGAACACTGAAGCTTTCTTT. It yields the protein CASSLVRLLNTEAFF.

The CDR3 DNA follows: TGTGCCATCAGTGAATCGACAGGGGGAAGTGCCGGGGAGCTGTTTTTT. It yields the protein CAISESTGGSAGELFF. The chain has TRBV10-3 and TRBJ2-2; 9 nucleotides line up with TRBD1. CDR1 is ENHRY, CDR2 SYGVKD, per germline. The V and J ends lost 3 bases and 6 bases, in that order; junction bases with no gene match: 8. The CDR3 runs 16 residues.

The V call is TRBV12-3 or TRBV12-4, the J call TRBJ2-3; perhaps TRBD1 as D (5 bases). The CDR3 sequence is 16 residues long. Trimming removed 5 bases at V and 3 bases at J, with 18 bases between. DNA for the CDR3: TGTGCCAGCAGTCCGTGGACACCCTCCAGGACAGATACGCAGTATTTT. Protein product: CASSPWTPSRTDTQYF.

At least ten counts were recorded for this clonotype. The chain employs TRBV20-1 and TRBJ2-5; no firm D call. CDR1 DFQATT and CDR2 SNEGSKA come from the germline V gene (reference sequence). Trimming shortened V by 4 bases and J by 4 bases, and 19 bases separated the two germline ends. The CDR3 loop spans 15 amino acids. CDR3 residues: CSATTPAKRAETQYF. CDR3 DNA: TGCAGTGCTACCACCCCAGCTAAAAGGGCAGAGACCCAGTACTTC.

Points on this clonotype: This clone may be a read error of a much larger clone one base away. The chain links TRBV20-1 to TRBJ2-1, with a tentative D call TRBD2 (6 bases). The germline CDR1 and CDR2 sequences are DFQATT and SNEGSKA (reference sequence). This CDR3 comprises 16 residues. CDR3: CCARDRGRGPYNEQFF. The CDR3 nucleotides are TGCTGTGCTAGAGATCGAGGGCGGGGCCCCTACAATGAGCAGTTCTTC.

This clonotype was recorded many times. The chain couples TRBV10-3 to TRBJ2-5; D is uncertain. The CDR3 is made up of 18 amino acids. Trimming took 1 base from V and 2 from J, leaving 20 bases between them. Germline lookup yields CDR1 ENHRY and CDR2 SYGVKD. The CDR3 nucleotides are TGTGCCATCAGTGAGTGGCAGGTAACTACATCAGCTCAAGAGACCCAGTACTTC. Its translation is CAISEWQVTTSAQETQYF.

This clonotype was recorded many times. V gene TRBV11-2 combines with J gene TRBJ2-1; possible D gene TRBD2, 6 bases. CDR3 length equals 15 residues. CDR1 and CDR2 from the germline V gene are SGHAT and FQNNGV. V lost 6 bases, J lost 8 bases, and 20 bases lay in between. The CDR3 spells CASSSIAVGPYEQFF. CDR3 nucleotide sequence: TGTGCCAGCAGTTCCATAGCGGTTGGGCCCTATGAGCAGTTCTTC.

About this clonotype: One junction end disagrees with the germline gene, perhaps due to a read error. In DNA form, the CDR3 reads TGCGCCAGCCGCTTGGAAGGGAGTAATCAGCCCCAGCATTTT. Translation: CASRLEGSNQPQHF. The chain uses TRBV5-1 and TRBJ1-5, with D uncertain. The CDR3 length is 14 residues. Germline lookup yields CDR1 SGHRS and CDR2 YFSETQ.

In its sample, this clonotype was seen many times. The genes are TRBV20-1 and TRBJ1-1; D gene ambiguous. The CDR3 runs 10 residues. Germline CDR1 is DFQATT and CDR2 is SNEGSKA (reference sequence). The V gene lost 5 bases and the J gene lost 8 bases, with 9 bases spanning the gap. The CDR3 spells CSAQRIEAFF. The CDR3 DNA sequence: TGCAGTGCTCAACGGATAGAAGCTTTCTTT.

This clonotype has only a few counts. This chain connects TRBV4-1 to TRBJ2-7; the match to TRBD1 covers 8 bases. The V and J ends lost 1 base and 7 bases, in that order; junction bases with no gene match: 9. Germline V gene lookup returns CDR1 MGHRA and CDR2 YSYEKL. The CDR3 has 15 residues. CDR3 sequence (DNA): TGCGCCAGCAGCCAAGGAACAGGGGGTTGGTGGGAGCAGTACTTC. It is translated as CASSQGTGGWWEQYF.

Many counts were recorded for this clonotype. The chain recombines TRBV7-2 with TRBJ1-5; D is unclear. V was shortened by 1 base and J by 2 bases, with 6 bases between the two germline ends. The CDR3 runs to 14 residues. The germline V gene encodes CDR1 SGHTA and CDR2 FQGNSA. CDR3 DNA: TGTGCCAGCAGCTTAGGGGGTCGCAATCAGCCCCAGCATTTT. It codes for CASSLGGRNQPQHF.

This clonotype was counted ten times or more. V usage is TRBV20-1 and J usage is TRBJ1-2; D remains ambiguous. Trimming left V 0 bases short and J 7 bases short, with 9 bases between. The CDR3 totals 12 residues. The germline V gene encodes CDR1 DFQATT and CDR2 SNEGSKA (reference sequence). The CDR3 is CSAREPGFGYTF. Written as DNA, the CDR3 is TGCAGTGCTAGAGAACCCGGTTTTGGCTACACCTTC.

The chain employs TRBV12-3 or TRBV12-4 and TRBJ1-2; possibly TRBD1 for D (6 bases). There are 13 residues in the CDR3. V lost 6 bases and J lost 8, with 16 bases in between. In DNA, the CDR3 is TGTGCCAGCAGCCTTACAGGGAGGTCAGGCTACACCTTC. This encodes CASSLTGRSGYTF.

At least ten counts were recorded for this clonotype. V usage is TRBV20-1 and J usage is TRBJ2-1; no reliable D call. Trimming stripped 6 bases from V and 5 bases from J, with 5 bases between. The CDR3 extends over 10 amino acids. Per germline, CDR1 DFQATT and CDR2 SNEGSKA (reference sequence). CDR3 nucleotide sequence: TGCAGTGCGCAGAACAATGAGCAGTTCTTC. It yields the protein CSAQNNEQFF.

V is TRBV6-1 and J is TRBJ2-5, with a weak D call TRBD1 (6 bases). Germline lookup yields CDR1 MNHNS and CDR2 SASEGT. CDR3 length: 13 amino acids. Between the trimmed V and J ends, which lost 8 bases and 5 bases, there was a span of 15 bases. The CDR3 sequence is CASHRQAGETQYF. CDR3 in DNA: TGTGCCAGCCATCGACAGGCGGGCGAGACCCAGTACTTC.

This clonotype was found a few times. The CDR3 loop reads CSAIPTTGGSGDTQYF. DNA for the CDR3: TGCAGTGCTATCCCAACGACAGGGGGAAGTGGAGATACGCAGTATTTT. The chain is built from TRBV20-1 and TRBJ2-3; 9 positions match TRBD1. CDR1 DFQATT and CDR2 SNEGSKA come from the germline V gene (reference sequence). The CDR3 is 16 amino acids. The V and J ends lost 4 bases and 5 bases, in that order; junction bases with no gene match: 13.

This clonotype was seen repeatedly, ten times or more. The chain links TRBV20-1 to TRBJ2-1; possible D gene TRBD2, 5 bases. Germline V gene sequence: CDR1 DFQATT, CDR2 SNEGSKA (reference sequence). The CDR3 length is 15 residues. V lost 0 bases and J lost 11, with 20 bases in between. CDR3 in DNA: TGCAGTGCTAGAGACCCTCTCGTCACGGGGAATAAGCAGTTCTTC. Encoded protein: CSARDPLVTGNKQFF.

This clonotype was counted many times. The rearrangement links TRBV5-5 to TRBJ1-5; D may be TRBD1 (5 bases). Germline V gives CDR1 SGHKS, CDR2 YYEKEE (reference sequence). The CDR3 contains 15 residues. With 1 base removed from V and 1 base from J, the gap between germline ends came to 9 bases. The CDR3 sequence: CASSLSWTSNQPQHF. The CDR3 DNA is TGTGCCAGCAGCTTGAGTTGGACAAGCAATCAGCCCCAGCATTTT.

CDR3 bases: TGCAGTGCCACGGGACGGACAGGGTTGGATACGCAGTATTTT. Translated: CSATGRTGLDTQYF. V gene TRBV20-1 combines with J gene TRBJ2-3; TRBD1 agrees at 8 bases. The germline V gene has CDR1 DFQATT and CDR2 SNEGSKA (reference sequence). V gave up 6 bases and J gave up 6 bases; unmatched junction bases: 11. CDR3 length: 14 amino acids.

This clonotype was seen at least ten times. The V gene is TRBV12-3 or TRBV12-4, the J gene TRBJ2-7; tentative D call: TRBD2 (6 bases). This CDR3 contains 14 residues. V was shortened by 8 bases and J by 7 bases, with 21 bases between the two germline ends. This chain's CDR3 is CASRVGGAFLEQYF. CDR3 nucleotide sequence: TGTGCCAGCCGGGTTGGCGGGGCCTTTCTGGAGCAGTACTTC.

This clonotype was detected many times. V gene TRBV5-1 combines with J gene TRBJ2-5; D not certain. The CDR3 loop spans 13 amino acids. From germline, CDR1 is SGHRS and CDR2 YFSETQ. Trimming stripped 4 bases from V and 1 base from J, with 8 bases between. CDR3 bases: TGCGCCAGCAGCCCGACTGTCCAAGAGACCCAGTACTTC. Translation gives CASSPTVQETQYF. Full variable domain (missing parts from reference TRBV5-1 and TRBJ2-5): KAGVTQTPRYLIKTRGQQVTLSCSPISGHRSVSWYQQTPGQGLQFLFEYFSETQRNKGNFPGRFSGRQFSNSRSEMNVSTLELGDSALYLCASSPTVQETQYFGPGTRLLVL.